This TCR beta chain was captured by sequencing in a study of cytomegalovirus exposure and HLA in healthy donors. 60 Vbeta and 13 Jbeta primers were used in PCR. Using immunoSEQ multiplex PCR, the repertoire was profiled, and TCRdb retains in-frame clones only, with some absent. Seen here are 130,000 to 150,000 clones, 55% to 80% observed once, and the top ten hold roughly an eighth. V lost 2 bases, J lost 2 bases, and 14 bases lay in between. This CDR3 spans 15 amino acids. Per the germline V gene, CDR1 is SGHDT and CDR2 is YYEEEE. There are a few counts of this clone. Its target is not known. General observations from the study: A further, later analysis showed that HLA-associated TCR beta chains (compared with equally common others) were more clonally expanded. In a later analysis, DRB1 alleles had the most associated TCRs; HLA-C alleles the fewest. Reportedly, diagnosis of cytomegalovirus status by the classifier showed high specificity and sensitivity. The listing of 150 or so TCR beta chains classed them as cytomegalovirus-associated.

This receptor was taken from a human donor in good health. The chain joins TRBV5-6 to TRBJ2-7, with TRBD1 as a possible D gene (5 bases). Sequencing used PBMCs. CDR3 sequence (DNA): TGTGCCAGCAGCTTCGGACCAGGGATCCCCTACGAGCAGTACTTC. This translates into CASSFGPGIPYEQYF.